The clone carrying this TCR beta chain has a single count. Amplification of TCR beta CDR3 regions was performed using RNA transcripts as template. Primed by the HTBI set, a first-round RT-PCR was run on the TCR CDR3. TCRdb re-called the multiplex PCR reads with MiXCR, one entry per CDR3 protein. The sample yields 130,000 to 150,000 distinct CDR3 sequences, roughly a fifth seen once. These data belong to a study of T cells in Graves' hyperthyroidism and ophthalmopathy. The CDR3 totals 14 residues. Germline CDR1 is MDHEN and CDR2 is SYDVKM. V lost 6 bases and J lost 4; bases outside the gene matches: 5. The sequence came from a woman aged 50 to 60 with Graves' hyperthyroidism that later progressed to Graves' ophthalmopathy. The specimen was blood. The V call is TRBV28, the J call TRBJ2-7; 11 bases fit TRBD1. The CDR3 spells CASRDGTGGYEQYF. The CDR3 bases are TGTGCCAGCAGAGACGGGACAGGGGGTTACGAGCAGTACTTC.